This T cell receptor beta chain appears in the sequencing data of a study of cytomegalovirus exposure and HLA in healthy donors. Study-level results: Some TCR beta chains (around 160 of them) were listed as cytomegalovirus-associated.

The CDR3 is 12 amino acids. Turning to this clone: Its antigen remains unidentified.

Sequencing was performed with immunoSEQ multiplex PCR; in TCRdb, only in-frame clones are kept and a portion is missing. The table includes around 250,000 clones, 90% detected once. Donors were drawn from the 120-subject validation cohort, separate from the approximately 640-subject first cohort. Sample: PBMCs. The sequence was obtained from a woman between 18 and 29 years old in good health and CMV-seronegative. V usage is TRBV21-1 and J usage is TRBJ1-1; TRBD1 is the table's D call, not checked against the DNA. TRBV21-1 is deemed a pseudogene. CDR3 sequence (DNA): TGTGCCAGCAGCCAGGCTGACACTGAAGCTTTCTTT. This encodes CASSQADTEAFF.